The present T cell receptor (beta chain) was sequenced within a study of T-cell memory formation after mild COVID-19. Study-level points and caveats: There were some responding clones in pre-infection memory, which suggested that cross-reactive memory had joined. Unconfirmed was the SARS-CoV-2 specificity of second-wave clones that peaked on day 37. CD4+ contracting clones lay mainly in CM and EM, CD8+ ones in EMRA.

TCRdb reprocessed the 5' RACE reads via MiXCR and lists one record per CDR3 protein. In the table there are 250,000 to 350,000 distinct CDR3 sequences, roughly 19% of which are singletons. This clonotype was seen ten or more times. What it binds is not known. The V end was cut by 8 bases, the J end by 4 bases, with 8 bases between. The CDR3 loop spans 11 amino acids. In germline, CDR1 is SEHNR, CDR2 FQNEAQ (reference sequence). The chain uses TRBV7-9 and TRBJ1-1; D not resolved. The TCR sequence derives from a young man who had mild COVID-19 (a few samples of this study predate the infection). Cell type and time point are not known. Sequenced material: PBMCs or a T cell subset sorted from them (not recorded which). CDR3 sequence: CASSPGTEAFF. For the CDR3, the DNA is TGTGCCAGCTCACCGGGCACTGAAGCTTTCTTT.